This entry lists 32 T cell receptor beta chains sequenced from one sample in a study of identical twins. MiXCR, applied by TCRdb to the 5' RACE reads, yields one record per CDR3 protein. The table lists approximately 600,000 distinct CDR3 sequences, 9.5% to 10% of them singletons, with 3% in the top ten. These records were also assigned to another study, of yellow fever vaccine responses in identical twins.

Sequenced input: PBMCs. The receptors come from a woman aged 18-29 years in good health.

The chain recombines TRBV4-3 with TRBJ2-1; D call uncertain. CDR1 and CDR2 (germline): LGHNA, YSLEER. Between the trimmed V and J ends, which lost 0 bases and 4 bases, there was a span of 7 bases. The CDR3 is made up of 14 amino acids. The CDR3 spells CASSQDGYYNEQFF. The CDR3 coding sequence is TGCGCCAGCAGCCAAGATGGGTATTACAATGAGCAGTTCTTC.

In this sample, this clonotype turned up many times. The CDR3 sequence is CASSLSSGGPGEQFF. DNA of the CDR3: TGTGCCAGCAGTTTGAGTAGCGGGGGACCGGGTGAGCAGTTCTTC. This rearrangement joins TRBV12-3 or TRBV12-4 to TRBJ2-1; 9 nucleotides line up with TRBD2. The length of the CDR3 is 15 residues. V lost 3 bases to trimming and J lost 9 bases; unmatched junction nucleotides: 9.

A few counts support this clonotype. The V and J genes are TRBV6-1 and TRBJ1-5; D unresolved. This CDR3 spans 14 amino acids. The V gene lost 6 bases and the J gene lost 2 bases, with 11 bases spanning the gap. CDR1 is MNHNS, CDR2 SASEGT, per germline. CDR3 DNA: TGTGCCAGCAGGGGCGGAGACGGCAATCAGCCCCAGCATTTT. Translated: CASRGGDGNQPQHF.

J is TRBJ1-5 and V is TRBV27; D is possibly TRBD1 (5 bases). The V gene lost 5 bases and the J gene lost 3 bases, with 8 bases spanning the gap. Germline CDR1 is MNHEY and CDR2 is SMNVEV (reference sequence). The length of the CDR3 is 13 residues. CDR3 sequence (DNA): TGTGCCAGCAGTAGGGGATTCAATCAGCCCCAGCATTTT. Amino acids: CASSRGFNQPQHF.

This clonotype was picked up many times. The V gene is TRBV7-3, the J gene TRBJ2-3, with D hard to call. The CDR3 loop spans 14 amino acids. Germline V lookup: CDR1 SGHTA, CDR2 FQGTGA. V was clipped by 3 bases and J by 1 base, with 8 bases between them. CDR3 nucleotide sequence: TGTGCCAGCAGCTTGCGGTCTGGCACAGATACGCAGTATTTT. Its translation is CASSLRSGTDTQYF.

A few counts support this clonotype. The rearrangement uses TRBV27 and TRBJ2-2; 10 nucleotides line up with TRBD1. The J segment lost 0 bases and the V segment lost 5 bases, leaving 12 bases of the junction unmatched. This CDR3 comprises 19 residues. Germline CDR1 is MNHEY and CDR2 is SMNVEV (reference sequence). CDR3 loop: CASSRGLGQGFANTGELFF. The CDR3 coding sequence is TGTGCCAGCAGTAGGGGATTGGGACAGGGGTTCGCGAACACCGGGGAGCTGTTTTTT.

The CDR3 here is CASSQVLDYGYTF. The CDR3 DNA reads as TGTGCCAGCAGCCAAGTCTTGGATTACGGCTACACCTTC. The chain combines TRBV3-1 with TRBJ1-2; D gene ambiguous. Germline V gene sequence: CDR1 LGHDT, CDR2 YNNKEL (reference sequence). V was pared by 1 base and J by 8 bases, with 11 bases between. The CDR3 loop spans 13 amino acids.

V usage is TRBV20-1 and J usage is TRBJ2-5, with TRBD2 as a possible D gene (6 bases). The CDR3 has 14 residues. Per germline, CDR1 DFQATT and CDR2 SNEGSKA (reference sequence). V lost 7 bases to trimming and J lost 4 bases, with 19 bases between them. The CDR3 nucleotides read TGCAGTGTCAGAGGTCCCGGCGGGACAGAGACCCAGTACTTC. Its translation is CSVRGPGGTETQYF.

CDR3 DNA: TGTGCCACCAGTGATCCCGCTAGCTTTGAGCAGTTCTTC. As protein: CATSDPASFEQFF. The chain has TRBV24-1 and TRBJ2-1, with a tentative D call TRBD2 (5 bases). The CDR3 covers 13 residues. Germline V lookup: CDR1 KGHDR, CDR2 SFDVKD. Trimming left V 3 bases short and J 9 bases short, with 11 bases between.

V usage is TRBV20-1 and J usage is TRBJ1-1; 8 nucleotides agree with TRBD1. This CDR3 comprises 13 residues. Germline CDR1 reads DFQATT; CDR2 reads SNEGSKA (reference sequence). V lost 5 bases and J lost 5; bases outside the gene matches: 7. The chain's CDR3 is CSAQQQGGTEAFF. CDR3 bases: TGCAGTGCTCAACAACAGGGGGGGACTGAAGCTTTCTTT.

This clonotype has only a few counts. The rearrangement joins TRBV14 to TRBJ2-7; 7 nucleotides match TRBD1. This CDR3 has 17 amino acids. The V gene end was trimmed by 1 base and the J gene end by 0 bases; junction bases not matched to a gene: 9. CDR1 and CDR2 from the germline V gene are SGHDN and FVKESK. Written as DNA, the CDR3 is TGTGCCAGCAGCCAAGGATTCGGGACAGAGAGCTCCTACGAGCAGTACTTC. Translated: CASSQGFGTESSYEQYF.

The chain combines TRBV7-2 with TRBJ2-7; 8 bases line up with TRBD1. The CDR3 has 15 amino acids. After removal of 4 bases from V and 3 bases from J, the junction contained 8 bases not matched to a gene. Germline lookup yields CDR1 SGHTA and CDR2 FQGNSA. CDR3 DNA: TGTGCCAGCAGCTGGGGGCCAGGGGGCGACTACGAGCAGTACTTC. It specifies CASSWGPGGDYEQYF.

This clonotype was seen at least ten times. The chain is built from TRBV6-5 and TRBJ2-1; 8 bases align to TRBD2. Trimming at V came to 1 base and at J to 6 bases, leaving 8 bases not matched to a gene. CDR1 and CDR2 from the germline V gene are MNHEY and SVGAGI. The CDR3 is made up of 16 amino acids. CDR3: CASSYFSGIGSNEQFF. The DNA for the CDR3 is TGTGCCAGCAGTTACTTTAGCGGGATCGGTTCCAATGAGCAGTTCTTC.

This clonotype was recorded a few times. J is TRBJ2-1 and V is TRBV4-2; 8 bases are shared with TRBD2. The CDR3 is 17 amino acids. CDR1 is LGHNA, CDR2 YNFKEQ, per germline. Trimming removed 0 bases from V and 7 bases from J; junction bases left unmatched: 11. The DNA of the CDR3 is TGTGCCAGCAGCCAAGATCCCCGGGGGGGCCAGATGAATGAGCAGTTCTTC. Protein: CASSQDPRGGQMNEQFF.

In this sample, this clonotype turned up a few times. The chain employs TRBV15 and TRBJ2-5; 11 nucleotides align to TRBD2. The CDR3 is made up of 18 amino acids. CDR1 is LNHNV and CDR2 is YYDKDF in the germline V gene (reference sequence). Losses at the gene ends were 2 bases for V and 3 bases for J; bases not matched to a gene: 11. CDR3 sequence (DNA): TGTGCCACCAGCAGAACTAGCGGGAGTATAATGGGAAAAGAGACCCAGTACTTC. Translated, it gives CATSRTSGSIMGKETQYF.

This clonotype was recorded a few times. The genes are TRBV5-1 and TRBJ2-1; 8 bases line up with TRBD2. Germline V gene data show CDR1 as SGHRS and CDR2 as YFSETQ. V lost 0 bases, J lost 2 bases, and 7 bases stayed unmatched. The CDR3 is 17 residues long. The CDR3 here is CASSLGRGGSTYNEQFF. The CDR3 region has the DNA TGCGCCAGCAGCTTGGGCCGGGGGGGCAGCACCTACAATGAGCAGTTCTTC.

This clonotype was seen more than once but under ten times. The chain couples TRBV7-9 to TRBJ2-1; D gene unclear. The CDR3 extends over 11 amino acids. Between the trimmed V and J ends, which lost 5 bases and 9 bases, there was a span of 8 bases. Looked up from germline, CDR1 is SEHNR and CDR2 is FQNEAQ (reference sequence). For the CDR3, the DNA is TGTGCCAGCAGCCCCGTTGTTGAGCAGTTCTTC. Protein sequence: CASSPVVEQFF.

This clonotype came up a few times. The chain links TRBV6-1 to TRBJ2-7; 7 bases are a match to TRBD1. The length of the CDR3 is 14 residues. Germline CDR1 is MNHNS and CDR2 is SASEGT. V was pared by 3 bases and J by 7 bases, with 9 bases of the junction left unmatched. The DNA for the CDR3 is TGTGCCAGCAGTGAGGGGACAGACCTCGGGGAGCAGTACTTC. Its protein product is CASSEGTDLGEQYF.

Here the CDR3 reads CASSIEVHQPQHF. CDR3 DNA: TGTGCCAGTAGTATTGAGGTGCATCAGCCCCAGCATTTT. The chain joins TRBV19 to TRBJ1-5; D is unresolved. CDR1 LNHDA and CDR2 SQIVND come from the germline V gene (reference sequence). Between the trimmed V and J ends, which lost 3 bases and 5 bases, there was a span of 8 bases. This CDR3 has 13 residues. Full variable domain (remainder filled in from reference TRBV19 and TRBJ1-5): DGGITQSPKYLFRKEGQNVTLSCEQNLNHDAMYWYRQDPGQGLRLIYYSQIVNDFQKGDIAEGYSVSREKKESFPLTVTSAQKNPTAFYLCASSIEVHQPQHFGDGTRLSIL.

This clonotype came up many times. The chain joins TRBV28 to TRBJ1-2; D unresolved. CDR1 and CDR2 (germline): MDHEN, SYDVKM. Trimming left V 1 base short and J 4 bases short, with 19 bases between. There are 17 residues in the CDR3. CDR3 sequence (DNA): TGTGCCAGCAGTTTATACTCCTTAGGACTCGGCATCTATGGCTACACCTTC. Residues: CASSLYSLGLGIYGYTF.

This clonotype has a handful of counts. The chain is built from TRBV6-1 and TRBJ1-4, with unresolved D. CDR3 length: 12 amino acids. Germline V lookup: CDR1 MNHNS, CDR2 SASEGT. V was shortened by 5 bases and J by 5 bases, with 6 bases between the two germline ends. CDR3 residues: CASSPINEKLFF. The CDR3 coding sequence is TGTGCCAGCAGTCCCATCAATGAAAAACTGTTTTTT.

This clonotype was seen repeatedly, ten times or more. This chain joins TRBV24-1 and TRBJ2-3; a weak D match, TRBD1 (6 bases). The CDR3 is 15 residues long. Germline CDR1 reads KGHDR; CDR2 reads SFDVKD. V was cut by 10 bases and J by 2 bases, with 18 bases left in between. Here the CDR3 reads CATAMGAGDTDTQYF. The CDR3 DNA reads TGTGCCACGGCTATGGGGGCAGGGGACACAGATACGCAGTATTTT.

This clonotype has a handful of counts. The chain uses TRBV29-1 and TRBJ2-3; no clear D. CDR1 SQVTM and CDR2 ANQGSEA come from the germline V gene. Trimming removed 0 bases at V and 5 bases at J, with 9 bases between. This CDR3 is 13 amino acids long. The CDR3 coding sequence is TGCAGCGTTGAAGAAGGAGTGGGAGATACGCAGTATTTT. It is translated as CSVEEGVGDTQYF.

CDR3 residues: CASSLLLTGTGELFF. In nucleotides, the CDR3 is TGTGCCAGTAGCCTACTTTTGACAGGCACCGGGGAGCTGTTTTTT. The chain uses TRBV19 and TRBJ2-2; tentative D call: TRBD1 (6 bases). In germline, CDR1 is LNHDA, CDR2 SQIVND (reference sequence). Deletions cut 6 bases from V and 4 bases from J, with 15 bases between. There are 15 residues in the CDR3. Combining the CDR3 with reference TRBV19 and TRBJ2-2 gives the whole variable domain DGGITQSPKYLFRKEGQNVTLSCEQNLNHDAMYWYRQDPGQGLRLIYYSQIVNDFQKGDIAEGYSVSREKKESFPLTVTSAQKNPTAFYLCASSLLLTGTGELFFGEGSRLTVL.

J is TRBJ2-7 and V is TRBV10-3; possibly TRBD2 for D (6 bases). V was clipped by 2 bases and J by 0 bases, with 8 bases between them. This CDR3 comprises 14 residues. The germline CDR1 and CDR2 sequences are ENHRY and SYGVKD. CDR3 region: CAISEGGSSYEQYF. CDR3 bases: TGTGCCATCAGTGAGGGGGGGAGCTCCTACGAGCAGTACTTC.

This clonotype was found many times. The V and J genes are TRBV11-2 and TRBJ2-3; no reliable D call. From germline, CDR1 is SGHAT and CDR2 FQNNGV. V lost 3 bases, J lost 6 bases, and 10 bases lay in between. The CDR3 sequence is 13 residues long. Written as DNA, the CDR3 is TGTGCCAGCAGCTTTACTTGGGTTGATACGCAGTATTTT. Its translation: CASSFTWVDTQYF.

The V and J genes are TRBV5-1 and TRBJ2-3; 13 bases match TRBD2. The CDR3 consists of 16 residues. After removal of 4 bases from V and 6 bases from J, the junction contained 8 bases not matched to a gene. Germline CDR1 is SGHRS and CDR2 is YFSETQ. The CDR3 is CASSPRTSGGGDTQYF. Here the CDR3 DNA reads TGCGCCAGCAGCCCCCGGACTAGCGGGGGAGGGGATACGCAGTATTTT.

This clonotype was detected only a few times. The chain couples TRBV7-2 to TRBJ2-7, with 8 positions matching TRBD2. CDR3 length: 14 amino acids. V shed 3 bases, J shed 6 bases, and the junction held 7 bases outside the gene matches. Looked up from germline, CDR1 is SGHTA and CDR2 is FQGNSA. CDR3: CASSLGQREFEQYF. For the CDR3, the DNA is TGTGCCAGCAGCTTGGGCCAGCGGGAGTTCGAGCAGTACTTC.

The genes are TRBV6-4 and TRBJ2-1; TRBD2 might be the D (6 bases). V shed 5 bases and J shed 1 base, with 12 bases lying between them. This CDR3 spans 15 amino acids. Looked up from germline, CDR1 is MRHNA and CDR2 is SNTAGT. CDR3 residues: CASSPGLLSYNEQFF. The CDR3 nucleotides read TGTGCCAGCAGTCCAGGACTACTTTCCTACAATGAGCAGTTCTTC.

The chain is built from TRBV29-1 and TRBJ2-1, with D perhaps given as TRBD1 or TRBD2 (5 bases each). CDR1 and CDR2 (germline): SQVTM, ANQGSEA. V was shortened by 5 bases and J by 6 bases, with 17 bases between the two germline ends. This CDR3 has 14 amino acids. CDR3 amino acids: CSVFNSGPSNEQFF. The CDR3 coding sequence is TGCAGCGTTTTCAACTCGGGACCCTCCAATGAGCAGTTCTTC.

This clonotype has a handful of counts. J is TRBJ2-1 and V is TRBV4-2, with TRBD2 as a possible D gene (6 bases). CDR1 and CDR2 from the germline V gene are LGHNA and YNFKEQ. V was trimmed by 5 bases and J by 4 bases, leaving 18 bases between them. This CDR3 spans 16 amino acids. CDR3 region: CASSRDPGEAYNEQFF. The CDR3 DNA follows: TGTGCCAGCAGCAGGGACCCGGGGGAGGCTTACAATGAGCAGTTCTTC.

This clonotype was detected ten times or more. The V and J genes are TRBV5-1 and TRBJ2-3; TRBD1 matches at 9 bases. This CDR3 has 15 residues. V lost 3 bases and J lost 3; bases outside the gene matches: 5. Germline loops: CDR1 SGHRS, CDR2 YFSETQ. In DNA, the CDR3 is TGCGCCAGCAGCTCCGGGACAGGGTGGACAGATACGCAGTATTTT. Amino acids: CASSSGTGWTDTQYF.